The 5 T cell receptor beta chains listed next were all sequenced from one sample in a study of cytomegalovirus exposure and HLA in healthy donors. Both 60 Vbeta primers and 13 Jbeta primers went into the PCR. Assay used: immunoSEQ multiplex PCR; TCRdb lists only in-frame clones, some missing. The table lists 140,000 to 150,000 clones, roughly 80% of them singletons. Sequenced: PBMCs. The receptors were sampled from a man aged 35 to 55 in good health and CMV-seronegative.

This clone was counted only a few times. The chain has TRBV10-1 and TRBJ2-3; tentative D call: TRBD2 (5 bases). Trimming shortened V by 0 bases and J by 7 bases, and 14 bases separated the two germline ends. The CDR3 extends over 15 amino acids. Germline assignment: CDR1 WNHNN and CDR2 SYGVQD (reference sequence). Here the CDR3 reads CASSESRIARNTQYF. The DNA of the CDR3 is TGCGCCAGCAGTGAGTCCAGGATAGCGAGGAATACGCAGTATTTT.

The chain has TRBV19 and TRBJ2-2, with 8 nucleotides matching TRBD2. The junction had 5 bases not matched to a gene; V was cut back by 10 bases and J by 7 bases. This CDR3 has 12 amino acids. Germline V gene lookup returns CDR1 LNHDA and CDR2 SQIVND (reference sequence). The CDR3 is CATAAGGGELFF. The CDR3 region has the DNA TGTGCCACGGCGGCGGGGGGCGGGGAGCTGTTTTTT.

V is TRBV29-1 and J is TRBJ2-1; perhaps TRBD1 as D (6 bases). V was shortened by 2 bases and J by 5 bases, with 19 bases between the two germline ends. The CDR3 contains 16 residues. Germline CDR1 and CDR2: SQVTM and ANQGSEA. The CDR3 loop is CSVEFATLQGDNEQFF. The CDR3 coding sequence is TGCAGCGTTGAATTCGCCACCTTACAGGGCGACAATGAGCAGTTCTTC.

The chain carries TRBV29-1 and TRBJ2-7; a possible D gene is TRBD1 (5 bases). This CDR3 has 14 residues. V was trimmed by 6 bases and J by 0 bases, leaving 15 bases between them. Per germline, CDR1 SQVTM and CDR2 ANQGSEA. CDR3: CSVWPGKGSYEQYF. CDR3 coding DNA: TGCAGCGTCTGGCCAGGGAAAGGCTCCTACGAGCAGTACTTC.

This chain connects TRBV7-9 to TRBJ1-6, with D perhaps matching TRBD1 (6 bases). Germline-derived CDR1 and CDR2 are SEHNR and FQNEAQ (reference sequence). V was shortened by 2 bases and J by 6 bases, with 14 bases between the two germline ends. This CDR3 region has 16 residues. The chain's CDR3 is CASSLQGRNINSPLHF. In DNA form, the CDR3 reads TGTGCCAGCAGCTTACAGGGGAGAAATATTAATTCACCCCTCCACTTT.